This T cell receptor beta chain was sequenced in a study of cytomegalovirus exposure and HLA in healthy donors. Study-level background: In an early release, HLA-typed donors contributed 80 million to 95 million unique TCR sequences. General study points: Association of a missense DCLRE1C variant with TCR beta V- and J-gene trimming was reported in a later analysis. Roughly even sequencing depth across donors was the assumption behind the presence/absence analyses.

The PCR employed 60 Vbeta primers together with 13 Jbeta primers. Sequencing was performed with immunoSEQ multiplex PCR; in TCRdb, only in-frame clones are kept and a portion is missing. The data hold nearly 300,000 clones, with roughly 88% observed a single time. Worth noting for this clone: Its target is not known.

The source of this sequence is a middle-aged man in good health and CMV-seropositive. Sequences were obtained from PBMCs.

The CDR3 sequence is CASSLVAGSYEQYF. As DNA, the CDR3 is TGTGCCAGCAGCTTGGTGGCAGGATCCTACGAGCAGTACTTC. This rearrangement joins TRBV5-6 to TRBJ2-5, with no clear D. The closer fit of TRBJ2-7 to the DNA end suggests the J call may be wrong. CDR1 SGHDT and CDR2 YYEEEE come from the germline V gene. The CDR3 is 14 amino acids.